This is a list of T cell receptor beta chains from one sample in a study of STAT5B mutations in CD4+ large granular lymphocyte leukemia. Some clones are missing from TCRdb's copy, which holds only in-frame ones; the method was immunoSEQ multiplex PCR. The data hold 30,000 to 40,000 clones, with around 75% observed a single time. Input material: CD4+ T cells from blood buffy coats. These receptors were collected from a human donor in good health. Each CDR3 is given with its conserved first and last residue. The D gene is left open where the match is weak. Clone size, where shown, is once, few, many, or a class for clones that have expanded.

-	TRBJ2-7	TRBV10-1	TRBD2	CARGLAGATYEQYF	TGCGCCAGAGGACTAGCGGGGGCCACCTACGAGCAGTACTTC
-	TRBJ2-7	TRBV2	-	CASSEQPYEQYF	TGTGCCAGCAGTGAACAGCCCTACGAGCAGTACTTC
-	TRBJ2-7	TRBV4-3	TRBD1	CASSQEVGGELEQYF	TGCGCCAGCAGCCAAGAGGTAGGGGGCGAGTTGGAGCAGTACTTC
-	TRBJ1-2	TRBV5-1	TRBD1	CASSPDRDYGYTF	TGCGCCAGCAGCCCGGACAGGGACTATGGCTACACCTTC
-	TRBJ2-5	TRBV5-1	-	CASHDGGKGQETQYF	TGCGCCAGCCACGACGGGGGTAAGGGCCAAGAGACCCAGTACTTC
-	TRBJ2-3	TRBV5-4	TRBD2	CASSPPRGLAGGPSADTQYF	TGTGCCAGCAGCCCCCCGAGGGGACTAGCGGGAGGGCCGAGCGCAGATACGCAGTATTTT
-	TRBJ1-4	TRBV6-1	-	CASSESQGPGEKLFF	TGTGCCAGCAGTGAATCCCAGGGACCGGGTGAAAAACTGTTTTTT
once	TRBJ1-2	TRBV6-1	TRBD1	CASRLDRAYGYTF	TGTGCCAGCAGATTGGACAGGGCGTATGGCTACACCTTC
-	TRBJ1-2	TRBV19	-	CASRLDIAYGYTF	TGTGCCAGTAGGCTCGACATCGCCTATGGCTACACCTTC
-	TRBJ2-7	TRBV27	TRBD1	CASSSRGRGNTYEQYF	TGTGCCAGCAGTTCTCGAGGCAGGGGGAATACCTACGAGCAGTACTTC
few	TRBJ2-7	TRBV7-3	TRBD2	CASSLGGTYEQYF	TGTGCCAGCAGCTTGGGGGGGACCTACGAGCAGTACTTC
-	TRBJ1-1	TRBV6-1	-	CASSEGSPGGEAFF	TGTGCCAGCAGTGAAGGGAGCCCCGGAGGTGAAGCTTTCTTT
-	TRBJ1-1	TRBV5-1	TRBD1	CASRGQGLMNTEAFF	TGCGCCAGCCGCGGACAGGGCCTCATGAACACTGAAGCTTTCTTT
few	TRBJ2-7	TRBV4-1	-	CASSQGGPTDEQYF	TGCGCCAGCAGCCAAGGTGGCCCCACGGACGAGCAGTACTTC
-	TRBJ1-6	TRBV5-6	TRBD1	CASSRDRANSPLHF	TGTGCCAGCAGTCGGGACAGGGCGAATTCACCCCTCCACTTT
-	TRBJ2-7	TRBV11-2	TRBD1	CAGSLDRGNYEQYF	TGTGCCGGCAGCTTAGACAGGGGCAACTACGAGCAGTACTTC
few	TRBJ1-6	TRBV7-2	-	CASNLQGDNSPLHF	TGTGCCAGCAACCTACAGGGTGACAATTCACCCCTCCACTTT
-	TRBJ1-6	TRBV7-9	-	CASSFEGSSYNSPLHF	TGTGCCAGCAGCTTTGAGGGTAGCTCCTATAATTCACCCCTCCACTTT
-	TRBJ1-1	TRBV5-4	-	CASSLRTGNTEAFF	TGTGCCAGCAGCTTGCGGACGGGGAACACTGAAGCTTTCTTT
-	TRBJ1-6	TRBV6-1	-	CASSEDFQSSYNSPLHF	TGTGCCAGCAGTGAGGATTTTCAAAGCTCCTATAATTCACCCCTCCACTTT
-	TRBJ2-5	TRBV5-1	TRBD2	CASSQGLAGEQETQYF	TGCGCCAGCAGCCAAGGACTAGCGGGGGAGCAAGAGACCCAGTACTTC
few	TRBJ1-2	TRBV15	TRBD1	CATTPGQGYGYTF	TGTGCCACCACCCCGGGACAGGGCTATGGCTACACCTTC
-	TRBJ2-5	TRBV15	TRBD2	CATSLAGGGQTQYF	TGTGCCACCAGTTTAGCGGGAGGAGGACAGACCCAGTACTTC
-	TRBJ1-2	TRBV7-2	TRBD1	CASSARQGLGPF	TGTGCCAGCAGCGCTAGACAGGGTCTGGGGCCCTTC
-	TRBJ2-7	TRBV5-4	-	CASSPSASYEQYF	TGTGCCAGCAGCCCTTCGGCCTCCTACGAGCAGTACTTC
-	TRBJ2-7	TRBV6-1	TRBD1	CASRTDRVPTEQYF	TGTGCCAGCAGGACTGACAGGGTCCCTACCGAGCAGTACTTC
-	TRBJ2-3	TRBV29-1	TRBD1	CSAGQGGSDTQYF	TGCAGCGCCGGACAGGGGGGATCAGATACGCAGTATTTT
-	TRBJ1-2	TRBV5-4	-	CASSPVKSVGYTF	TGTGCCAGCAGCCCGGTAAAGTCCGTGGGCTACACCTTC
few	TRBJ1-1	TRBV19	TRBD1	CASSYTGTAKNTEAFF	TGTGCCAGTAGTTACACCGGGACAGCAAAGAACACTGAAGCTTTCTTT
-	TRBJ1-2	TRBV14	-	CASSQQDHYGYTF	TGTGCCAGCAGCCAGCAGGACCACTATGGCTACACCTTC
-	TRBJ1-2	TRBV18	TRBD1	CASSPRGLGYTF	TGTGCCAGCTCACCCAGGGGGCTCGGCTACACCTTC
-	TRBJ2-6	TRBV19	-	CASTRGSSGANVLTF	TGTGCCAGTACGAGGGGGAGCTCTGGGGCCAACGTCCTGACTTTC